Below, 29 T cell receptor beta chains from the same sample are listed, as sequenced in a study of shared clonotypes between healthy human individuals (dated by TCRdb to between 2020 and 2021). Libraries were built with the immunoSEQ multiplex PCR assay. TCRdb limited this immuneACCESS table to in-frame rearrangements with V and J called. A share of clones is missing; checked studies link under half to unresolved V genes, and the rest is unexplained. Across this sample there are about 600,000 clones, with roughly 97% seen only once. 0.045% to 0.06% of the sample comes from the top ten. Sequenced: naive CD4+ T cells sorted from blood. The intended sense of this specimen's cell subset or site label: CD45RA+ positively selected. The receptor source for this set is a woman in her 30s in good health.

The chain joins TRBV6-1 to TRBJ2-7; TRBD2 might be the D (6 bases). From germline, CDR1 is MNHNS and CDR2 SASEGT. This CDR3 spans 14 amino acids. The V and J ends lost 0 bases and 4 bases respectively, with 10 bases between them. CDR3 coding DNA: TGTGCCAGCAGTGAAGCTCGCGGGATTTACGAGCAGTACTTC. Translating it yields CASSEARGIYEQYF.

This rearrangement joins TRBV13 to TRBJ2-1; D is perhaps TRBD1 (6 bases). In germline, CDR1 is PRHDT, CDR2 FYEKMQ (reference sequence). CDR3 size: 13 residues. V shed 5 bases and J shed 4 bases, with 9 bases lying between them. CDR3 residues: CASSGTGYNEQFF. CDR3 DNA: TGTGCCAGCAGCGGAACAGGGTACAATGAGCAGTTCTTC.

The chain recombines TRBV5-8 with TRBJ1-5, with D possibly being TRBD1 (6 bases). Trimming removed 0 bases from V and 2 bases from J, with 6 bases in between. CDR1 and CDR2 from the germline V gene are SGHTS and YDEGEE. CDR3 length equals 14 residues. CDR3 bases: TGTGCCAGCAGCTTGGCAGGGGGCAATCAGCCCCAGCATTTT. The encoded protein is CASSLAGGNQPQHF.

The chain uses TRBV5-1 and TRBJ2-1; TRBD1 is a possible D gene (5 bases). Trimming left V 0 bases short and J 4 bases short, with 8 bases between. CDR1 SGHRS and CDR2 YFSETQ come from the germline V gene. This CDR3 spans 14 amino acids. The CDR3 is CASSLGQKYNEQFF. CDR3 DNA: TGCGCCAGCAGCTTGGGACAGAAATACAATGAGCAGTTCTTC.

The chain couples TRBV18 to TRBJ2-1, with TRBD1 matching 10 bases. Losses at the gene ends were 5 bases for V and 0 bases for J; bases not matched to a gene: 10. CDR1 is KGHSH and CDR2 is LQKENI in the germline V gene. This CDR3 contains 18 residues. The CDR3 loop reads CASSDRDRGDSSYNEQFF. The CDR3 nucleotides are TGTGCCAGCTCAGACCGGGACAGGGGCGATAGCTCCTACAATGAGCAGTTCTTC.

The chain joins TRBV7-2 to TRBJ2-3; perhaps TRBD2 as D (6 bases). The CDR3 runs 15 residues. Germline values: CDR1 SGHTA, CDR2 FQGNSA. V was clipped by 5 bases and J by 2 bases, with 14 bases between them. The CDR3 DNA sequence: TGTGCCAGCAGCCAACAAGCGGGCTACACAGATACGCAGTATTTT. Protein product: CASSQQAGYTDTQYF. The whole variable domain, remainder taken from reference TRBV7-2 and TRBJ2-3, is GAGVSQSPSNKVTEKGKDVELRCDPISGHTALYWYRQSLGQGLEFLIYFQGNSAPDKSGLPSDRFSAERTGGSVSTLTIQRTQQEDSAVYLCASSQQAGYTDTQYFGPGTRLTVL.

V gene TRBV5-1 combines with J gene TRBJ1-2, with TRBD1 as a possible D gene (5 bases). The CDR3 consists of 13 residues. Germline loops: CDR1 SGHRS, CDR2 YFSETQ. Trimming took off 7 bases at V and 2 bases at J, with 12 bases between the two ends. The CDR3 loop reads CASAQSGNYGYTF. The CDR3, as DNA: TGCGCCAGCGCCCAGTCAGGGAACTATGGCTACACCTTC. Full variable domain (remainder filled in from reference TRBV5-1 and TRBJ1-2): KAGVTQTPRYLIKTRGQQVTLSCSPISGHRSVSWYQQTPGQGLQFLFEYFSETQRNKGNFPGRFSGRQFSNSRSEMNVSTLELGDSALYLCASAQSGNYGYTFGSGTRLTVV.

The chain has TRBV27 and TRBJ2-7; D may match TRBD1 or TRBD2 (5 bases each). CDR1 and CDR2 from the germline V gene are MNHEY and SMNVEV (reference sequence). Trimming took off 4 bases at V and 2 bases at J, with 12 bases between the two ends. The CDR3 covers 14 residues. The CDR3 DNA follows: TGTGCCAGCAGTTCAAGTCAGGGACCCTACGAGCAGTACTTC. Its translation: CASSSSQGPYEQYF.

The rearrangement joins TRBV10-3 to TRBJ2-7, with D uncertain. The CDR3 consists of 12 residues. Germline lookup yields CDR1 ENHRY and CDR2 SYGVKD. V was cut by 5 bases and J by 2 bases, with 7 bases left in between. DNA for the CDR3: TGTGCCATCAGTCTCAGGCCCTACGAGCAGTACTTC. Translating it yields CAISLRPYEQYF.

A single count supports this clone. The genes are TRBV14 and TRBJ1-1; D is ambiguous. Trimming left V 7 bases short and J 2 bases short, with 11 bases between. The CDR3 runs 13 residues. Germline V lookup: CDR1 SGHDN, CDR2 FVKESK. CDR3 sequence: CASNTQVNTEAFF. CDR3 bases: TGTGCCAGCAATACCCAGGTCAACACTGAAGCTTTCTTT.

V gene TRBV10-3 combines with J gene TRBJ2-1; 9 bases are shared with TRBD2. CDR1 ENHRY and CDR2 SYGVKD come from the germline V gene. This CDR3 is 13 amino acids long. V dropped 7 bases and J dropped 5; count of bases not matched to a gene: 3. CDR3 sequence: CAITSSGDNEQFF. CDR3 bases: TGTGCCATCACCTCTAGCGGGGACAATGAGCAGTTCTTC.

This chain uses TRBV19 with TRBJ2-3, with 10 bases matching TRBD2. J was trimmed by 0 bases and V by 10 bases; bases with no gene match: 4. The CDR3 has 14 amino acids. Germline V lookup: CDR1 LNHDA, CDR2 SQIVND (reference sequence). CDR3 nucleotides: TGTGCCACCAGACTAGCGGGTAGCACAGATACGCAGTATTTT. Amino acids: CATRLAGSTDTQYF.

The chain recombines TRBV5-1 with TRBJ2-5; TRBD2 might be the D (6 bases). The germline gives CDR1 SGHRS, CDR2 YFSETQ. The CDR3 is made up of 15 amino acids. Between the trimmed V and J ends, which lost 0 bases and 5 bases, there was a span of 14 bases. In DNA, the CDR3 is TGCGCCAGCAGCTTGGTCCCGGGGGTGGAGGAGACCCAGTACTTC. This gives the protein CASSLVPGVEETQYF.

The chain employs TRBV21-1 and TRBJ2-7; the table's D call, TRBD2, was not checked against the DNA. TRBV21-1 is tagged as a pseudogene. This CDR3 region has 14 residues. In nucleotides, the CDR3 is TGTGCCAGCAGCAACCGCGGGAGTAAAGACGAGCAGTACTTC. As protein: CASSNRGSKDEQYF.

The chain couples TRBV18 to TRBJ2-1, with 7 bases lining up with TRBD1. J lost 5 bases, V lost 3 bases, and 4 bases had no gene match. Germline assignment: CDR1 KGHSH and CDR2 LQKENI. The CDR3 contains 14 residues. The DNA of the CDR3 is TGTGCCAGCTCACCCCGCGGACAGGACAATGAGCAGTTCTTC. Amino acid sequence: CASSPRGQDNEQFF.

The chain joins TRBV19 to TRBJ2-6, with TRBD1 identical over 8 bases. Germline CDR1 LNHDA, CDR2 SQIVND (reference sequence). CDR3 size: 18 residues. The ends lost 0 bases at V and 2 bases at J; junction bases unmatched: 6. CDR3 loop: CASSIDDRGRTGANVLTF. DNA for the CDR3: TGTGCCAGTAGTATAGATGACAGGGGAAGAACTGGGGCCAACGTCCTGACTTTC.

This rearrangement joins TRBV28 to TRBJ2-7; 12 bases agree with TRBD2. CDR3 length: 16 amino acids. V gave up 1 base and J gave up 3 bases; unmatched junction bases: 4. The germline CDR1 and CDR2 sequences are MDHEN and SYDVKM. CDR3 amino acids: CASSLLTSGSVYEQYF. Here the CDR3 DNA reads TGTGCCAGCAGTTTATTGACTAGCGGGAGTGTCTACGAGCAGTACTTC.

The V and J genes are TRBV19 and TRBJ2-3; TRBD1 aligns across 7 bases. This CDR3 has 15 residues. The trim removed 6 bases at V and 2 bases at J, leaving 8 bases unmatched. Germline CDR1 is LNHDA and CDR2 is SQIVND (reference sequence). CDR3 loop: CASRPNRGYTDTQYF. In nucleotides, the CDR3 is TGTGCCAGTAGACCGAACAGGGGATACACAGATACGCAGTATTTT. Full variable domain (remainder filled in from reference TRBV19 and TRBJ2-3): DGGITQSPKYLFRKEGQNVTLSCEQNLNHDAMYWYRQDPGQGLRLIYYSQIVNDFQKGDIAEGYSVSREKKESFPLTVTSAQKNPTAFYLCASRPNRGYTDTQYFGPGTRLTVL.

The count of this clone is one. The rearrangement joins TRBV27 to TRBJ1-2; D ambiguous. The V gene lost 1 base and the J gene lost 4 bases, with 7 bases spanning the gap. The CDR3 loop spans 13 amino acids. Germline V gives CDR1 MNHEY, CDR2 SMNVEV (reference sequence). CDR3 in amino acids: CASSLLSVYGYTF. For the CDR3, the DNA is TGTGCCAGCAGTTTATTGTCGGTCTATGGCTACACCTTC.

CDR3 protein: CASSQVGGTHSIDEQYF. CDR3 nucleotides: TGTGCCAGCAGCCAAGTTGGAGGGACCCACTCTATTGACGAGCAGTACTTC. The chain recombines TRBV14 with TRBJ2-7; possible D gene TRBD2, 6 bases. Trimming shortened V by 1 base and J by 5 bases, and 21 bases separated the two germline ends. The CDR3 contains 17 residues. Germline V CDR1 and CDR2: SGHDN, FVKESK.

This clone was seen a single time. The genes are TRBV7-3 and TRBJ2-3; no clear D. The germline V and J ends were trimmed by 3 bases and 5 bases, with 6 bases remaining between them. CDR3 length: 12 residues. From germline, CDR1 is SGHTA and CDR2 FQGTGA. CDR3 bases: TGTGCCAGCAGCTTGACGGGAGATACGCAGTATTTT. This sequence encodes CASSLTGDTQYF.

The chain employs TRBV4-1 and TRBJ1-5; a weak D match, TRBD1 (6 bases). From germline, CDR1 is MGHRA and CDR2 YSYEKL. The CDR3 sequence is 15 residues long. Between the trimmed V and J ends, which lost 4 bases and 6 bases, there was a span of 16 bases. The CDR3 DNA reads as TGCGCCAGCAGCCTACAGGGTAATAGAGGTCAGCCCCAGCATTTT. This gives the protein CASSLQGNRGQPQHF.

This clone was counted a single time. The genes are TRBV28 and TRBJ2-3; weak D call: TRBD2 (5 bases). Trimming cost V 2 bases and J 9 bases, with 12 bases left between them. Germline V gene sequence: CDR1 MDHEN, CDR2 SYDVKM. The CDR3 is made up of 13 amino acids. CDR3 nucleotide sequence: TGTGCCAGCAGTTTAGTCACCCCGGGGACGCAGTATTTT. This codes for CASSLVTPGTQYF.

In its sample, this clone was seen once. The V call is TRBV6-1, the J call TRBJ1-2; 10 nucleotides match TRBD1. The CDR3 is 14 amino acids. CDR1 is MNHNS, CDR2 SASEGT, per germline. V trimming: 6 bases; J trimming: 8 bases; junction bases outside the gene matches: 9. DNA for the CDR3: TGTGCCAGCAGAGGGCCGGGACAGGGGCCAGGCTACACCTTC. It specifies CASRGPGQGPGYTF.

CDR3 amino acids: CAILGPDRGETQYF. DNA for the CDR3: TGTGCCATATTGGGCCCGGACAGGGGTGAGACCCAGTACTTC. The rearrangement links TRBV28 to TRBJ2-5, with 9 bases aligning to TRBD1. The germline gives CDR1 MDHEN, CDR2 SYDVKM. After removal of 10 bases from V and 5 bases from J, the junction contained 11 bases not matched to a gene. The CDR3 runs 14 residues.

This clone has a single count. The chain couples TRBV27 to TRBJ2-3, with 9 bases lining up with TRBD1. The V gene end was trimmed by 5 bases and the J gene end by 6 bases; junction bases not matched to a gene: 9. The germline V gene encodes CDR1 MNHEY and CDR2 SMNVEV (reference sequence). The CDR3 extends over 15 amino acids. CDR3 DNA sequence: TGTGCCAGCAGTCCGTCGACAGGGGGGCGGGATACGCAGTATTTT. Protein: CASSPSTGGRDTQYF.

V and J are TRBV28 and TRBJ1-5, with 10 bases aligning to TRBD1. V lost 5 bases, J lost 4 bases, and 8 bases stayed unmatched. The CDR3 contains 16 residues. The germline V gene encodes CDR1 MDHEN and CDR2 SYDVKM. CDR3 coding DNA: TGTGCCAGCAGTAGAACCGGGACAGGGGTTAATCAGCCCCAGCATTTT. It yields the protein CASSRTGTGVNQPQHF.

This clone was counted once. This chain connects TRBV28 to TRBJ1-2; D gene unclear. CDR1 MDHEN and CDR2 SYDVKM come from the germline V gene. The CDR3 extends over 11 amino acids. V gave up 10 bases and J gave up 1 base, with 7 bases separating them. The CDR3 DNA reads as TGTGCCACCTCCGTTAACTATGGCTACACCTTC. Its translation is CATSVNYGYTF.

The chain links TRBV11-2 to TRBJ2-7; D is unresolved. CDR1 is SGHAT, CDR2 FQNNGV, per germline. CDR3 size: 15 residues. V was cut by 1 base and J by 1 base, with 11 bases left in between. The chain's CDR3 is CASSLGLVYSYEQYF. CDR3 in DNA: TGTGCCAGCAGCTTAGGTCTAGTCTATTCCTACGAGCAGTACTTC.